These 14 T cell receptor beta chains share one sample of origin, sequenced in a study of blood T cell repertoires in COVID-19. Measured with immunoSEQ multiplex PCR; TCRdb has only the in-frame clones, and not every one. Here the sample spans about 130,000 clones, 80% to 90% being singletons. Sequenced material: peripheral blood. These receptors were obtained from a man between 50 and 59 years old with active COVID-19.

This chain connects TRBV7-2 to TRBJ2-3, with D possibly TRBD1 on 6 matching bases. V gave up 0 bases and J gave up 0 bases, with 10 bases separating them. The CDR3 contains 16 residues. Germline V gene lookup returns CDR1 SGHTA and CDR2 FQGNSA. The CDR3 here is CASSLAPGVSTDTQYF. In DNA form, the CDR3 reads TGTGCCAGCAGCTTAGCCCCAGGGGTTAGCACAGATACGCAGTATTTT.

Here the CDR3 reads CASSVTSLSTDTQYF. For the CDR3, the DNA is TGTGCCAGCAGCGTAACTAGCTTAAGCACAGATACGCAGTATTTT. V gene TRBV9 combines with J gene TRBJ2-3; tentative D call: TRBD2 (6 bases). V gave up 1 base and J gave up 0 bases, with 9 bases separating them. The CDR3 loop spans 15 amino acids. Germline values: CDR1 SGDLS, CDR2 YYNGEE.

The chain employs TRBV19 and TRBJ2-7, with D possibly TRBD1 on 7 matching bases. CDR3 size: 16 residues. The germline CDR1 and CDR2 sequences are LNHDA and SQIVND (reference sequence). The germline V and J ends were trimmed by 3 bases and 7 bases, with 22 bases remaining between them. Written as DNA, the CDR3 is TGTGCCAGTAGTATTCGAGGGGGCGGTCTGACTAGAGAGCAGTACTTC. Protein: CASSIRGGGLTREQYF.

V gene TRBV6-5 combines with J gene TRBJ1-3, with D uncertain. Germline lookup yields CDR1 MNHEY and CDR2 SVGAGI. Trimming stripped 7 bases from V and 0 bases from J, with 7 bases between. The CDR3 runs 13 residues. The CDR3 nucleotides are TGTGCCAGCATGGAGCTCTCTGGAAACACCATATATTTT. It specifies CASMELSGNTIYF.

This chain links TRBV4-1 with TRBJ2-7; possibly TRBD1 for D (6 bases). Germline CDR1 and CDR2: MGHRA and YSYEKL. The CDR3 consists of 16 residues. Trimming cost V 0 bases and J 3 bases, with 15 bases left between them. CDR3 in amino acids: CASSQDLDSLIYEQYF. CDR3 nucleotides: TGCGCCAGCAGCCAAGATCTGGACAGCCTGATCTACGAGCAGTACTTC.

V is TRBV14 and J is TRBJ1-2, with 7 bases lining up with TRBD1. With V trimmed by 6 bases and J by 7 bases, 5 bases remained unmatched. The CDR3 loop spans 12 amino acids. Per germline, CDR1 SGHDN and CDR2 FVKESK. In nucleotides, the CDR3 is TGTGCCAGCAGAAAATCAGGGGGTGGCTACACCTTC. Residues: CASRKSGGGYTF.

V usage is TRBV30 and J usage is TRBJ1-5; tentative D call: TRBD1 (6 bases). The CDR3 covers 13 residues. Germline values: CDR1 GTSNPN, CDR2 SVGIG (reference sequence). Trimming stripped 1 base from V and 5 bases from J, with 9 bases between. CDR3 sequence: CAWSEAGDQPQHF. Written as DNA, the CDR3 is TGTGCCTGGAGTGAGGCAGGGGATCAGCCCCAGCATTTT.

V and J are TRBV7-2 and TRBJ2-3; 11 bases are shared with TRBD2. CDR3 length: 15 residues. The V and J ends lost 5 bases and 3 bases, in that order; junction bases with no gene match: 4. Germline V lookup: CDR1 SGHTA, CDR2 FQGNSA. CDR3 nucleotide sequence: TGTGCCAGCAGCAATAGCGGGGGGGCGACAGATACGCAGTATTTT. It is translated as CASSNSGGATDTQYF. The full variable domain, with the rest looked up from reference TRBV7-2 and TRBJ2-3, is GAGVSQSPSNKVTEKGKDVELRCDPISGHTALYWYRQSLGQGLEFLIYFQGNSAPDKSGLPSDRFSAERTGGSVSTLTIQRTQQEDSAVYLCASSNSGGATDTQYFGPGTRLTVL.

The rearrangement links TRBV12-3 or TRBV12-4 to TRBJ1-1; no definite D call. The CDR3 sequence is 12 residues long. V lost 3 bases and J lost 8, with 10 bases in between. The CDR3 DNA sequence: TGTGCCAGCAGTTTTGGCCAAGTAGAAGCTTTCTTT. Its protein product is CASSFGQVEAFF.

The V and J genes are TRBV7-6 and TRBJ2-1; 11 bases match TRBD2. This CDR3 region has 16 residues. CDR1 and CDR2 from the germline V gene are SGHVS and FNYEAQ. J lost 2 bases, V lost 3 bases, and 3 bases had no gene match. The CDR3 DNA follows: TGTGCCAGCAGCTTTACTAGCGGGGGAACCTACAATGAGCAGTTCTTC. It codes for CASSFTSGGTYNEQFF.

The chain is built from TRBV3-1 (or the pseudogene TRBV3-2) and TRBJ1-3, with 8 bases identical to TRBD1. The CDR3 spans 15 residues. CDR1 is LGHDT and CDR2 is YNNKEL in the germline V gene (reference sequence). The junction had 7 bases not matched to a gene; V was cut back by 6 bases and J by 3 bases. In DNA form, the CDR3 reads TGTGCCAGCAGGGGCAGGGGGCAAGGTGGAAACACCATATATTTT. Translated, it gives CASRGRGQGGNTIYF.

The CDR3 nucleotides are TGTGCCAGCTCACCGCGGGGCGCGGAGGCTGGAAACACCATATATTTT. Translated: CASSPRGAEAGNTIYF. The chain carries TRBV18 and TRBJ1-3; weak D call: TRBD1 (5 bases). The V end was cut by 3 bases, the J end by 2 bases, with 14 bases between. The CDR3 is made up of 16 amino acids. The germline CDR1 and CDR2 sequences are KGHSH and LQKENI. Full variable domain (missing parts from reference TRBV18 and TRBJ1-3): NAGVMQNPRHLVRRRGQEARLRCSPMKGHSHVYWYRQLPEEGLKFMVYLQKENIIDESGMPKERFSAEFPKEGPSILRIQQVVRGDSAAYFCASSPRGAEAGNTIYFGEGSWLTVV.

CDR3 nucleotide sequence: TGTGCCAGCAGCGCCTACAGCGGGGTCACAGATACGCAGTATTTT. Its translation: CASSAYSGVTDTQYF. The chain combines TRBV7-3 with TRBJ2-3; 7 bases align to TRBD2. The CDR3 has 15 residues. CDR1 and CDR2 (germline): SGHTA, FQGTGA. The trim removed 5 bases at V and 2 bases at J, leaving 7 bases unmatched. The whole variable domain, filled in from reference TRBV7-3 and TRBJ2-3, reads GAGVSQTPSNKVTEKGKYVELRCDPISGHTALYWYRQSLGQGPEFLIYFQGTGAADDSGLPNDRFFAVRPEGSVSTLKIQRTERGDSAVYLCASSAYSGVTDTQYFGPGTRLTVL.

The V call is TRBV3-1 (or the pseudogene TRBV3-2), the J call TRBJ1-5; 9 bases line up with TRBD1. With 6 bases clipped from V and 11 bases from J, the junction kept 14 bases outside the gene matches. Germline V gene lookup returns CDR1 LGHDT and CDR2 YNNKEL (reference sequence). The CDR3 covers 15 residues. CDR3 DNA sequence: TGTGCCAGCAGTCCGACCAGAGGGGACAGGGCCACCCAGCATTTT. Translating gives CASSPTRGDRATQHF.